This TCR beta chain was identified during a study of control samples from healthy donors and cancer patients. Generated by immunoSEQ multiplex PCR, the TCRdb table keeps only in-frame clones and is missing some. Of some 120,000 clones listed, more than 75% were seen once; the top ten hold 2% to 3%. Material: blood. This clonotype was obtained from a woman between 65 and 79 years old in good health.

CDR3 loop: CASSLFPGQGATRYF. The CDR3 region has the DNA TGTGCCAGCTCATTATTTCCGGGACAGGGGGCAACTAGATACTTC. The chain employs TRBV18 and TRBJ2-7; 12 bases are a match to TRBD1. V shed 5 bases, J shed 13 bases, and the junction held 15 bases outside the gene matches. The CDR3 is made up of 15 amino acids. Germline values: CDR1 KGHSH, CDR2 LQKENI.